The entry below gives a single TCR beta chain sequence along with its context. Its antigen is still unknown. The input lacks base qualities; no much larger clone sits a single base away. These data are taken from a study of early T cells in non-severe SARS-CoV-2 infection (TCRdb year 2021). A note on the overall study: Because TCR sequencing was done on bulk RNA from unsorted whole blood, the alpha and beta chains could not be paired.

A case-control design nested within a healthcare worker cohort in London, UK, was used, with weekly nasopharyngeal swab PCR tests and blood sampling performed. Healthcare workers were recruited between 23 and 31 March 2020, during the week of the UK lockdown, and were followed weekly for up to about 16 weeks. Libraries were built with 5' RACE. The sample was run on a NextSeq 500. In the TCR library protocol, unique molecular identifiers were attached to individual cDNA molecules to correct for PCR bias and sequencing error. Both TCR alpha and beta chains were sequenced, and tight co-correlation was observed between alpha and beta sequence abundances in each sample. On the authors' methods: Decombinator V4 was used to annotate TCR sequences for V gene, J gene and CDR3. Expanded TCRs were defined as changing significantly between any two time points under a Poisson model with p below 0.0001. TCR abundances were normalised to the total number of TCRs sequenced per sample and were expressed as counts per million. TRAV1-2 paired with TRAJ12, TRAJ20 or TRAJ33 defined MAIT TCRs, while TRAV10 paired with TRAJ18 defined iNKT TCRs. A search of VDJdb, accessed on 1 November 2021, was run for TCRs annotated to CMV, EBV and SARS-CoV-2, with TCRs annotated for multiple antigens excluded. The public sequencing data were trimmed at Q25 with fastp and processed into clonotypes with MiXCR by TCRdb, which kept only in-frame beta chains. For every CDR3 protein sequence, its rows merge into one entry that carries the most common genes and DNA. The V and J calls reflect TCRdb's pipeline rather than the authors' work. The sample table shows fewer than 120,000 distinct CDR3 sequences, and 10% to 15% are seen once. Around 4% of the sample lies in the top ten.

The study at large found these results: VDJdb matching was skewed toward anti-spike CD8 responses and likely underestimated virus-specific expansions, missing private and CD4 specificities.

Trimming removed 6 bases from V and 2 bases from J, leaving 11 bases between the germline ends. The germline V gene supplies CDR1 LGHNT and CDR2 FRNRAP. The CDR3 goes from the cysteine to the phenylalanine over 14 residues. This entry keeps only the CDR3 DNA: 42 bases, framed from base 1. The chain was built from TRBV12-5 and TRBJ2-4, with an unclear D gene assignment. The sequencing here drew on whole blood, taken at baseline. This TCR came from an adult who was a healthcare worker with PCR-confirmed SARS-CoV-2 infection or an uninfected control (not recorded which). The DNA sequence reads TGTGCTAGTGGGGCCAACACTACCAAAAACATTCAGTACTTC. The encoded protein is CASGANTTKNIQYF. Here the CDR3 is joined to the reference TRBV12-5 and TRBJ2-4 genes, and the full variable domain is: DARVTQTPRHKVTEMGQEVTMRCQPILGHNTVFWYRQTMMQGLELLAYFRNRAPLDDSGMPKDRFSAEMPDATLATLKIQPSEPRDSAVYFCASGANTTKNIQYFGAGTRLSVL.